Described below is a single TCR beta chain sequence and its context. What it recognizes is unknown. The time point here: week 35, safety follow-up. A 20-mer mutant IDH1 peptide at 300 ug was injected subcutaneously with topical imiquimod. Eight vaccinations were given in weeks 1, 3, 5, 7, 11, 15, 19 and 23. The donors had new WHO grade 3 or 4 astrocytomas; these were IDH1-mutant and ATRX-lost. This sample stems from a study of a mutant IDH1 vaccine in newly diagnosed glioma. Study-wide context: Held at week 35, visit V12 was the safety follow-up, and visit V13 followed at week 47.

Overall study results and limits: There were vaccine-induced immune responses in more than 85% of the patients.

Data came from immunoSEQ multiplex PCR; TCRdb stores just in-frame clones and leaves some out. Among 40,000 to 45,000 clones listed, 83% were seen once. Trimming removed 6 bases from V and 2 bases from J, with 10 bases in between. The germline V gene encodes CDR1 SNHLY and CDR2 FYNNEI. The CDR3 loop spans 13 amino acids. The chain joins TRBV2 to TRBJ1-2; D gene uncertain. Sequences were derived from PBMCs, sampled from a glioma patient whose treatment included an IDH1 peptide vaccine. The TCR sequence derives from a woman between 50 and 59 years old with glioma. The CDR3 is CASRRGWNYGYTF. CDR3 bases: TGTGCCAGCAGACGGGGTTGGAACTATGGCTACACCTTC.